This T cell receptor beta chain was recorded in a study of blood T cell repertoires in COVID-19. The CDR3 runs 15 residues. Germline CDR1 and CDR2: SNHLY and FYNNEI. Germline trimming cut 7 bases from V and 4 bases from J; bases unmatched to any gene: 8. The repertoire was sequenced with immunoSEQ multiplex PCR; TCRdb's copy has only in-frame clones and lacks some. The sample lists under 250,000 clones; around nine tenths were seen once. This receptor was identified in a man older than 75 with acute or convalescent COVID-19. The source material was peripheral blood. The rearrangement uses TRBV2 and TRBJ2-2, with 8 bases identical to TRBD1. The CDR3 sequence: CASTSPTGATGELFF. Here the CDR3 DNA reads TGTGCCAGCACAAGTCCGACAGGGGCCACCGGGGAGCTGTTTTTT. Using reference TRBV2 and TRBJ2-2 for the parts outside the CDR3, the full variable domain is EPEVTQTPSHQVTQMGQEVILRCVPISNHLYFYWYRQILGQKVEFLVSFYNNEISEKSEIFDDQFSVERPDGSNFTLKIRSTKLEDSAMYFCASTSPTGATGELFFGEGSRLTVL.